The 13 T cell receptor beta chains given below trace back to one sample, sequenced in a study of blood T cell repertoires in COVID-19. Assay used: immunoSEQ multiplex PCR; TCRdb lists only in-frame clones, some missing. The sample carries about 210,000 clones, 88% recorded once. The sequenced sample consisted of peripheral blood. All receptors come from a man aged 18 to 30 with active or convalescent COVID-19.

The chain combines TRBV27 with TRBJ1-3; no definite D call. CDR1 MNHEY and CDR2 SMNVEV come from the germline V gene (reference sequence). This CDR3 is built from 15 residues. With 6 bases removed from V and 2 bases from J, the gap between germline ends came to 14 bases. The CDR3 spells CASSRDSIPGNTIYF. In nucleotides, the CDR3 is TGTGCCAGCAGCCGGGATAGCATACCTGGAAACACCATATATTTT.

Note on this clone: The same CDR3 can be traced to other DNA sequences in this sample. The V and J genes are TRBV6-1 and TRBJ1-5; possible D gene TRBD1, 5 bases. The germline V gene has CDR1 MNHNS and CDR2 SASEGT. The CDR3 consists of 13 residues. The V gene lost 2 bases and the J gene lost 7 bases, with 9 bases spanning the gap. The DNA of the CDR3 is TGTGCCAGCAGTGAATCCGGGGGGCAGCCCCAGCATTTT. Translating gives CASSESGGQPQHF.

This chain uses TRBV30 with TRBJ2-5, with 12 bases identical to TRBD2. V lost 5 bases to trimming and J lost 7 bases; unmatched junction nucleotides: 5. Germline V gene sequence: CDR1 GTSNPN, CDR2 SVGIG (reference sequence). The length of the CDR3 is 13 residues. The CDR3 here is CAWALAGGATQYF. CDR3 coding DNA: TGTGCCTGGGCTCTAGCGGGAGGGGCGACCCAGTACTTC.

The chain uses TRBV28 and TRBJ2-7; D is perhaps TRBD2 (5 bases). V was clipped by 3 bases and J by 4 bases, with 13 bases between them. Germline-derived CDR1 and CDR2 are MDHEN and SYDVKM. The CDR3 sequence is 14 residues long. The DNA of the CDR3 is TGTGCCAGCAGTTTTAGGGTGACGGGATACGAGCAGTACTTC. It encodes CASSFRVTGYEQYF. The whole variable domain, filled in from reference TRBV28 and TRBJ2-7, reads DVKVTQSSRYLVKRTGEKVFLECVQDMDHENMFWYRQDPGLGLRLIYFSYDVKMKEKGDIPEGYSVSREKKERFSLILESASTNQTSMYLCASSFRVTGYEQYFGPGTRLTVT.

The V call is TRBV30, the J call TRBJ1-1; D gene ambiguous. The germline CDR1 and CDR2 sequences are GTSNPN and SVGIG (reference sequence). The CDR3 runs to 10 residues. The CDR3 bases are TGTGCTATCGGCGAGGGTGAAGCTTTCTTT. Protein sequence: CAIGEGEAFF.

The chain joins TRBV10-3 to TRBJ1-1; a weak D match, TRBD1 (6 bases). Germline CDR1 ENHRY, CDR2 SYGVKD. V lost 4 bases and J 0 bases, leaving 18 bases between the germline ends. The CDR3 loop spans 17 amino acids. The CDR3 loop is CAISGGTSGTMNTEAFF. CDR3 coding DNA: TGTGCCATCAGTGGTGGGACATCTGGCACCATGAACACTGAAGCTTTCTTT.

V is TRBV6-5 and J is TRBJ1-6, with D possibly matching TRBD1 (6 bases). Germline lookup yields CDR1 MNHEY and CDR2 SVGAGI. This CDR3 region has 14 residues. Trimming took 2 bases from V and 7 from J, leaving 9 bases between them. CDR3 in DNA: TGTGCCAGCAGTTACACTCAGGGGAATTCACCCCTCCACTTT. This gives the protein CASSYTQGNSPLHF.

The genes are TRBV5-4 and TRBJ2-2; a possible D gene is TRBD2 (5 bases). V was clipped by 6 bases and J by 2 bases, with 20 bases between them. Germline assignment: CDR1 SGHNT and CDR2 YYREEE (reference sequence). The CDR3 consists of 17 residues. The CDR3 sequence is CASTPALVATNTGELFF. DNA for the CDR3: TGTGCCAGCACGCCCGCACTTGTAGCGACCAACACCGGGGAGCTGTTTTTT.

This chain connects TRBV28 to TRBJ1-2; D call uncertain. The CDR3 totals 13 residues. From germline, CDR1 is MDHEN and CDR2 SYDVKM. The V and J ends lost 6 bases and 4 bases respectively, with 12 bases between them. The CDR3 nucleotides read TGTGCCAGCAGCGGCGACCTAGCCTATGGCTACACCTTC. Its protein is CASSGDLAYGYTF.

The CDR3: CASSLAGADTQYF. CDR3 in DNA: TGTGCCAGCAGCTTAGCGGGAGCAGATACGCAGTATTTT. V usage is TRBV7-2 and J usage is TRBJ2-3; possible D gene TRBD2, 5 bases. Germline assignment: CDR1 SGHTA and CDR2 FQGNSA. The CDR3 is 13 amino acids. V was cut by 0 bases and J by 4 bases, with 5 bases left in between.

This rearrangement joins TRBV5-4 to TRBJ2-7; 8 nucleotides match TRBD1. The germline CDR1 and CDR2 sequences are SGHNT and YYREEE (reference sequence). V gave up 4 bases and J gave up 0 bases; unmatched junction bases: 3. CDR3 length: 14 amino acids. CDR3 in amino acids: CASSPGQDSYEQYF. CDR3 DNA: TGTGCCAGCAGCCCGGGACAGGACTCCTACGAGCAGTACTTC.

The chain links TRBV6-5 to TRBJ2-2; 8 bases align to TRBD1. V trimming: 4 bases; J trimming: 7 bases; junction bases outside the gene matches: 8. The germline V gene has CDR1 MNHEY and CDR2 SVGAGI. The CDR3 is made up of 15 amino acids. CDR3 bases: TGTGCCAGCAGTTTTTCCCCAGGGGGCCTCGGGGAGCTGTTTTTT. Its protein is CASSFSPGGLGELFF.

The J gene is TRBJ2-3, the V gene TRBV5-1, with a weak D call TRBD2 (5 bases). From germline, CDR1 is SGHRS and CDR2 YFSETQ. The V gene lost 0 bases and the J gene lost 4 bases, with 15 bases spanning the gap. The CDR3 runs to 16 residues. The CDR3 reads CASSLAHGVSPDTQYF. The CDR3 DNA follows: TGCGCCAGCAGCTTGGCACACGGGGTTTCACCAGATACGCAGTATTTT.